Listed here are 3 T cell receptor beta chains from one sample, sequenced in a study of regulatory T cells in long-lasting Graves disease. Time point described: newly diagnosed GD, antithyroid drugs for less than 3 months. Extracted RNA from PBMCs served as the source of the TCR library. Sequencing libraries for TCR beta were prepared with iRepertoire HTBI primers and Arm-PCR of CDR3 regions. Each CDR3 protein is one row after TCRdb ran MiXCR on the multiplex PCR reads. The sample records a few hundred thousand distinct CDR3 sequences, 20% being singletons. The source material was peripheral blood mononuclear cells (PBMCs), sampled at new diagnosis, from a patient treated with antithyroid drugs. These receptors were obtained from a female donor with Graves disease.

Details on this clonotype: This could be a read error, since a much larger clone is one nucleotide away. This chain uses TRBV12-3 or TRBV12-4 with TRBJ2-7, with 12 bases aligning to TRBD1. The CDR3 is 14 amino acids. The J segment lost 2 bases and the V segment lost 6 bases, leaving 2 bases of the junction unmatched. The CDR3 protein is CASSRDRGPYEQYF. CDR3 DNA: TGTGCCAGCAGCCGGGACAGGGGGCCCTACGAGCAGTACTTC.

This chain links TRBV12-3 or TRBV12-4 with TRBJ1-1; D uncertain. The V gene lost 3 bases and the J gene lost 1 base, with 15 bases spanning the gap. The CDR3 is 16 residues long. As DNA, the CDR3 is TGTGCCAGCAGTTTTGCCTTTTTGGCCGGGAACACTGAAGCTTTCTTT. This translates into CASSFAFLAGNTEAFF.

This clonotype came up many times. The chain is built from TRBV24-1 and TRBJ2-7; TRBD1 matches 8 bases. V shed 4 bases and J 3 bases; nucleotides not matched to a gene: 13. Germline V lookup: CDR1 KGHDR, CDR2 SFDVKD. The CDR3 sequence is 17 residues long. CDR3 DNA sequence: TGTGCCACCAGTGACCTGCGAGGAGGTACAGGGGGCTACGAGCAGTACTTC. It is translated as CATSDLRGGTGGYEQYF.